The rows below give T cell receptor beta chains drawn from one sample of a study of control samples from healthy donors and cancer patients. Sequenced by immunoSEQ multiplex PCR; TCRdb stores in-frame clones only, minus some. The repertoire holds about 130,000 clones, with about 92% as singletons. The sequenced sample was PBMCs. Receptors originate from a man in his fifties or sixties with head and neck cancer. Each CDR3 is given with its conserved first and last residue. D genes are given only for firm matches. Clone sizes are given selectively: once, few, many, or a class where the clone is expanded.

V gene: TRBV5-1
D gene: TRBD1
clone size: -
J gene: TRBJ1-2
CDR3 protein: CASSLSRQGDGYTF
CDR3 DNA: TGCGCCAGCAGCTTAAGTAGACAGGGAGATGGCTACACCTTC

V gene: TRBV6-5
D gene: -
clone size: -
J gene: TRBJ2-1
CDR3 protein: CASSYRLYNEQFF
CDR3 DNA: TGTGCCAGCAGTTACAGGCTTTACAATGAGCAGTTCTTC

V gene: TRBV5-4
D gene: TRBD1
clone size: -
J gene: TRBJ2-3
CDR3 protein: CASSIDRGGTDTQYF
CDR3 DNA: TGTGCCAGCAGTATAGACAGGGGGGGCACAGATACGCAGTATTTT

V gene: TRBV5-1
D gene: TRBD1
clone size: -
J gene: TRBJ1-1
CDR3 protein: CASSYRQGTNTEAFF
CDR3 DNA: TGCGCCAGCAGCTACCGACAGGGGACCAACACTGAAGCTTTCTTT

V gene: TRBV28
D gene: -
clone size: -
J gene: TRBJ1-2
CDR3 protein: CASSPSTGGGRSGGGYTF
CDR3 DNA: TGTGCCAGCAGTCCATCGACTGGAGGAGGGAGATCCGGGGGTGGCTACACCTTC

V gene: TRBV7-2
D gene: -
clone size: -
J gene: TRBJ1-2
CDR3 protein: CASSFYGGYTF
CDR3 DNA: TGTGCCAGCAGCTTTTACGGTGGCTACACCTTC

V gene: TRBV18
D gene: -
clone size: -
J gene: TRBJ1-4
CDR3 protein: CASSGRSNEKLFF
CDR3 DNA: TGTGCCAGCTCTGGCAGATCTAATGAAAAACTGTTTTTT

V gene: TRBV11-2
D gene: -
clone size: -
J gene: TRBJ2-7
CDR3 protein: CASSSVTGYNYEQYF
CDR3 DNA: TGTGCCAGCAGCTCGGTGACAGGATATAACTACGAGCAGTACTTC

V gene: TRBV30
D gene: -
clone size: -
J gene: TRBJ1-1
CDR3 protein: CAWRVGTRRAFF
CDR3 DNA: TGTGCCTGGAGGGTCGGGACACGGAGAGCTTTCTTT

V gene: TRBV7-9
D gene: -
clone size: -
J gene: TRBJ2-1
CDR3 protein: CASSLTGGEQFF
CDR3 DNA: TGTGCCAGCAGCTTAACTGGAGGCGAGCAGTTCTTC

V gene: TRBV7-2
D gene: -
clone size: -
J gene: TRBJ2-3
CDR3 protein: CASSHETDTQYF
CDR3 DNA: TGTGCCAGCAGTCATGAGACAGATACGCAGTATTTT

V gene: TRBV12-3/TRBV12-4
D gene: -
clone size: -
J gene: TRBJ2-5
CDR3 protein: CASSLRVETQYF
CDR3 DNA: TGTGCCAGCAGTTTGAGGGTTGAGACCCAGTACTTC

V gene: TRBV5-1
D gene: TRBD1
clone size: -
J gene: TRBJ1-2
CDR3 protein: CASRRGGQGEILGYTF
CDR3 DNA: TGCGCCAGCAGACGAGGAGGACAGGGGGAAATTTTGGGCTACACCTTC

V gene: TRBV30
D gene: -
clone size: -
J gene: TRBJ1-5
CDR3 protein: CAWSVRGQPQHF
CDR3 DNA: TGTGCCTGGAGTGTACGGGGTCAGCCCCAGCATTTT

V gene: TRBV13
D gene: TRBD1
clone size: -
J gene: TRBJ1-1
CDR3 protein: CASSLGTGTEAFF
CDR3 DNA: TGTGCCAGCAGCCTTGGGACAGGGACTGAAGCTTTCTTT

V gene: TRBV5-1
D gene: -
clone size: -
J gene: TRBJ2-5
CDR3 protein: CASSLGLGETQYF
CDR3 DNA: TGCGCCAGCAGCCTGGGACTCGGAGAGACCCAGTACTTC

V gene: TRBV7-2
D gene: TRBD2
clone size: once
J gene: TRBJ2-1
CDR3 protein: CASSLARGDEQFF
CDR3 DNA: TGTGCCAGCAGCTTAGCGCGGGGGGATGAGCAGTTCTTC

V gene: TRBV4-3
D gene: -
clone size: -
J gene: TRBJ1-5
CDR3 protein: CASSLQGSNQPQHF
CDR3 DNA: TGCGCCAGCAGCCTACAGGGAAGCAATCAGCCCCAGCATTTT